Listed here are 20 T cell receptor beta chains from one sample, sequenced in a study of blood T cell repertoires in COVID-19. Generated by immunoSEQ multiplex PCR, the TCRdb table keeps only in-frame clones and is missing some. The top ten clones hold around 2.7% of a sample with around 200,000 clones, around 87% of them seen once. The specimen sequenced was peripheral blood. The receptors were sampled from a man in his forties with active or convalescent COVID-19.

The rearrangement uses TRBV3-1 (or the pseudogene TRBV3-2) and TRBJ1-1; no reliable D call. The CDR3 is made up of 13 amino acids. V lost 4 bases, J lost 0 bases, and 6 bases lay in between. CDR1 and CDR2 from the germline V gene are LGHDT and YNNKEL (reference sequence). The CDR3 loop is CASSLGVNTEAFF. The CDR3 bases are TGTGCCAGCAGCCTCGGGGTGAACACTGAAGCTTTCTTT.

The chain recombines TRBV3-1 (or the pseudogene TRBV3-2) with TRBJ2-7; possibly TRBD1 for D (6 bases). Trimming pared 1 base from V and 8 bases from J, leaving 18 bases between. There are 15 residues in the CDR3. CDR1 and CDR2 (germline): LGHDT, YNNKEL (reference sequence). CDR3 coding DNA: TGTGCCAGCAGCCAAGTAGAGAGTGGAAGGGGGAAGCAGTACTTC. Protein sequence: CASSQVESGRGKQYF.

The V and J genes are TRBV5-5 and TRBJ1-2; perhaps TRBD1 as D (6 bases). Germline V gene data show CDR1 as SGHKS and CDR2 as YYEKEE (reference sequence). V was clipped by 1 base and J by 3 bases, with 13 bases between them. This CDR3 comprises 15 residues. The CDR3 reads CASSLRQAADYGYTF. The DNA for the CDR3 is TGTGCCAGCAGCTTGAGACAGGCGGCGGACTATGGCTACACCTTC.

This sequence joins TRBV7-8 and TRBJ1-5, with D tentatively TRBD1 (5 bases). Germline V gene lookup returns CDR1 SGHVS and CDR2 FQNEAQ. The CDR3 has 13 amino acids. Trimming took off 2 bases at V and 4 bases at J, with 6 bases between the two ends. The chain's CDR3 is CASSLRGNQPQHF. The CDR3 DNA reads as TGTGCCAGCAGCTTACGGGGGAATCAGCCCCAGCATTTT.

The gene calls are TRBV9 and TRBJ1-1; D unresolved. In germline, CDR1 is SGDLS, CDR2 YYNGEE. This CDR3 contains 15 residues. V shed 4 bases and J shed 4 bases, with 17 bases lying between them. The CDR3 DNA reads TGTGCCAGCAGCCTCGACTTAAAGGGAGGCACTGAAGCTTTCTTT. Translated: CASSLDLKGGTEAFF.

This chain uses TRBV30 with TRBJ1-4; TRBD1 agrees at 9 bases. The V segment lost 0 bases and the J segment 6 bases; nucleotides outside the gene matches: 5. The germline gives CDR1 GTSNPN, CDR2 SVGIG (reference sequence). The CDR3 loop spans 15 amino acids. DNA of the CDR3: TGTGCCTGGAGTGTACGGGACAGGGTTGATGAAAAACTGTTTTTT. It specifies CAWSVRDRVDEKLFF.

The chain recombines TRBV10-2 with TRBJ1-1, with unresolved D. The V gene's germline CDR1 is WSHSY and CDR2 SAAADI. The CDR3 runs 13 residues. V lost 3 bases and J lost 1, with 6 bases in between. CDR3 in amino acids: CASSERGNTEAFF. CDR3 bases: TGCGCCAGCAGTGAACGAGGGAACACTGAAGCTTTCTTT.

The chain combines TRBV7-8 with TRBJ1-1, with a weak D call TRBD1 (5 bases). The CDR3 covers 17 residues. In germline, CDR1 is SGHVS, CDR2 FQNEAQ. V lost 1 base to trimming and J lost 2 bases, with 17 bases between them. The CDR3 DNA reads TGTGCCAGCAGCTTAGAATCAGGGCGACTTATAAACACTGAAGCTTTCTTT. Translation: CASSLESGRLINTEAFF. Based on the CDR3 plus reference TRBV7-8 and TRBJ1-1, the full variable domain is GAGVSQSPRYKVAKRGQDVALRCDPISGHVSLFWYQQALGQGPEFLTYFQNEAQLDKSGLPSDRFFAERPEGSVSTLKIQRTQQEDSAVYLCASSLESGRLINTEAFFGQGTRLTVV.

This clone was found a few times. J is TRBJ1-5 and V is TRBV2; TRBD1 is a possible D gene (5 bases). V lost 5 bases, J lost 0 bases, and 11 bases lay in between. This CDR3 spans 15 amino acids. CDR1 and CDR2 from the germline V gene are SNHLY and FYNNEI. As DNA, the CDR3 is TGTGCCAGCAGTCGACAGAACCTTAGCAATCAGCCCCAGCATTTT. The encoded protein is CASSRQNLSNQPQHF.

This clone showed up just a few times. The chain carries TRBV7-2 and TRBJ1-4; no definite D call. CDR3 length: 16 residues. V was cut by 1 base and J by 5 bases, with 14 bases left in between. Germline values: CDR1 SGHTA, CDR2 FQGNSA. CDR3 bases: TGTGCCAGCAGCTTAGGGTCCTCAGCGGCCAATGAAAAACTGTTTTTT. Protein product: CASSLGSSAANEKLFF.

In nucleotides, the CDR3 is TGTGCCAGCAGGACGGACACCGCCTATGGCTACACCTTC. Translated, it gives CASRTDTAYGYTF. The V gene is TRBV6-5, the J gene TRBJ1-2; D is perhaps TRBD1 (5 bases). This CDR3 spans 13 amino acids. V gave up 6 bases and J gave up 4 bases, with 12 bases separating them. Per the germline V gene, CDR1 is MNHEY and CDR2 is SVGAGI.

This sequence joins TRBV4-3 and TRBJ1-4; a weak D match, TRBD1 (5 bases). Per the germline V gene, CDR1 is LGHNA and CDR2 is YSLEER. V was pared by 0 bases and J by 3 bases, with 11 bases between. This CDR3 is 16 amino acids long. The CDR3 DNA reads as TGCGCCAGCAGCCAAGATCGCAGGGTAGCTAATGAAAAACTGTTTTTT. As protein: CASSQDRRVANEKLFF.

The genes are TRBV18 and TRBJ1-3; 7 bases map to TRBD1. The CDR3 consists of 15 residues. J lost 0 bases, V lost 3 bases, and 2 bases had no gene match. Germline V gene lookup returns CDR1 KGHSH and CDR2 LQKENI. CDR3 loop: CASSPGTVSGNTIYF. The CDR3 DNA is TGTGCCAGCTCACCGGGGACAGTCTCTGGAAACACCATATATTTT.

This chain links TRBV6-5 with TRBJ1-2, with D maybe TRBD1 (6 bases). This CDR3 contains 13 residues. Germline CDR1 is MNHEY and CDR2 is SVGAGI. Trimming cost V 6 bases and J 6 bases, with 14 bases left between them. The CDR3 sequence: CASSLTDRNGYTF. The CDR3 DNA reads as TGTGCCAGCAGCCTAACAGACAGGAATGGCTACACCTTC.

This chain links TRBV9 with TRBJ1-1, with D tentatively TRBD1 (6 bases). The germline V and J ends were trimmed by 3 bases and 1 base, with 10 bases remaining between them. Per the germline V gene, CDR1 is SGDLS and CDR2 is YYNGEE. This CDR3 is 14 amino acids long. The CDR3 is CASSARGWNTEAFF. CDR3 DNA: TGTGCCAGCAGCGCAAGGGGGTGGAACACTGAAGCTTTCTTT.

The rearrangement uses TRBV5-5 and TRBJ1-5, with 10 bases lining up with TRBD1. J lost 6 bases, V lost 3 bases, and 6 bases had no gene match. The CDR3 sequence is 15 residues long. Germline loops: CDR1 SGHKS, CDR2 YYEKEE (reference sequence). The CDR3 region is CASSSGTGVGQPQHF. The CDR3 DNA reads as TGTGCCAGCAGCTCCGGGACAGGGGTTGGTCAGCCCCAGCATTTT.

This clone is a singleton in its sample. This chain uses TRBV5-6 with TRBJ1-5, with 7 bases fitting TRBD1. CDR1 is SGHDT and CDR2 is YYEEEE in the germline V gene. J gave up 3 bases and V 0 bases, and 6 bases lay outside the gene matches. The CDR3 contains 16 residues. The CDR3 nucleotides are TGTGCCAGCAGCTTGGCCGAACAGGGGAACAATCAGCCCCAGCATTTT. Its translation is CASSLAEQGNNQPQHF. The variable domain in full, with the rest retrieved from reference TRBV5-6 and TRBJ1-5, is DAGVTQSPTHLIKTRGQQVTLRCSPKSGHDTVSWYQQALGQGPQFIFQYYEEEERQRGNFPDRFSGHQFPNYSSELNVNALLLGDSALYLCASSLAEQGNNQPQHFGDGTRLSIL.

This rearrangement joins TRBV24-1 to TRBJ1-1, with D possibly matching TRBD1 (5 bases). CDR1 is KGHDR and CDR2 is SFDVKD in the germline V gene. V gave up 11 bases and J gave up 6 bases, with 15 bases separating them. This CDR3 is 12 amino acids long. This chain's CDR3 is CAIQAPPAEAFF. CDR3 nucleotides: TGTGCCATACAGGCTCCTCCGGCTGAAGCTTTCTTT.

The chain couples TRBV18 to TRBJ2-7, with 9 bases aligning to TRBD1. The germline CDR1 and CDR2 sequences are KGHSH and LQKENI. The CDR3 is 13 amino acids. J lost 5 bases, V lost 5 bases, and 4 bases had no gene match. The CDR3, as DNA: TGTGCCAGCTCAACGGGACAGGGTGACGAGCAGTACTTC. Translation gives CASSTGQGDEQYF.

This rearrangement joins TRBV19 to TRBJ1-3; D ambiguous. The CDR3 sequence is 14 residues long. Trimming removed 9 bases from V and 0 bases from J, with 12 bases in between. Germline V gives CDR1 LNHDA, CDR2 SQIVND (reference sequence). As DNA, the CDR3 is TGTGCCAGCTCGGACGGGATCTCTGGAAACACCATATATTTT. As protein: CASSDGISGNTIYF.